The 29 T cell receptor beta chains reported below all come from one sample, sequenced in a study of cytomegalovirus exposure and HLA in healthy donors. The primer mix had 60 Vbeta and 13 Jbeta primers. Data came from immunoSEQ multiplex PCR; TCRdb stores just in-frame clones and leaves some out. Recorded for this sample: under 130,000 clones. Sequences were obtained from PBMCs. All receptors derive from a man aged 35 to 55 in good health and CMV-seronegative.

This chain connects TRBV10-3 to TRBJ2-1, with 11 bases matching TRBD2. Germline loops: CDR1 ENHRY, CDR2 SYGVKD. J lost 6 bases, V lost 7 bases, and 5 bases had no gene match. The CDR3 is made up of 14 amino acids. The CDR3, as DNA: TGTGCCATCAACAGACTAGCGGGACCCAATGAGCAGTTCTTC. Translating gives CAINRLAGPNEQFF.

In the case of this clone: An end of the junction differs from the germline gene, which may be a read error. V gene TRBV18 combines with J gene TRBJ2-2; 7 bases map to TRBD1. The CDR3 length is 20 residues. Germline V lookup: CDR1 KGHSH, CDR2 LQKENI. The CDR3 loop is CASSLHVQVTGVSGHRGAVF. CDR3 DNA sequence: TGTGCCAGCTCACTACACGTCCAGGTCACAGGGGTGTCGGGACACCGGGGAGCTGTTTTT.

The rearrangement uses TRBV2 and TRBJ2-5; 8 nucleotides agree with TRBD2. Losses at the gene ends were 6 bases for V and 3 bases for J; bases not matched to a gene: 3. CDR3 length equals 13 residues. Germline-derived CDR1 and CDR2 are SNHLY and FYNNEI. The DNA for the CDR3 is TGTGCCAGCAGCGTTAGCGGGGAAGAGACCCAGTACTTC. Translated: CASSVSGEETQYF.

The chain employs TRBV18 and TRBJ2-2; 7 nucleotides align to TRBD1. The trim removed 3 bases at V and 4 bases at J, leaving 11 bases unmatched. The CDR3 runs to 17 residues. Germline V lookup: CDR1 KGHSH, CDR2 LQKENI. The CDR3 sequence is CASSPLHSTGITGELFF. CDR3 in DNA: TGTGCCAGCTCACCCCTACATTCGACAGGGATCACCGGGGAGCTGTTTTTT. The full variable domain, with the rest looked up from reference TRBV18 and TRBJ2-2, is NAGVMQNPRHLVRRRGQEARLRCSPMKGHSHVYWYRQLPEEGLKFMVYLQKENIIDESGMPKERFSAEFPKEGPSILRIQQVVRGDSAAYFCASSPLHSTGITGELFFGEGSRLTVL.

V usage is TRBV10-3 and J usage is TRBJ2-4; D possibly corresponds to TRBD2 (6 bases). This CDR3 is 15 amino acids long. Germline lookup yields CDR1 ENHRY and CDR2 SYGVKD. Trimming left V 4 bases short and J 2 bases short, with 12 bases between. The CDR3 DNA sequence: TGTGCCATCAGTGCCTCGGAGGGCCCCAAAAACATTCAGTACTTC. Translated: CAISASEGPKNIQYF.

DNA of the CDR3: TGTGCCAGCTCACCAGACAGCTTACCCTACGAGCAGTACTTC. As protein: CASSPDSLPYEQYF. The genes are TRBV18 and TRBJ2-5, with a weak D call TRBD1 (5 bases). The J call may be mistaken, given a closer DNA end match to TRBJ2-7. Germline CDR1 is KGHSH and CDR2 is LQKENI. The CDR3 has 14 residues.

The chain links TRBV7-8 to TRBJ2-1; tentatively, D is TRBD2 (6 bases). V lost 5 bases to trimming and J lost 0 bases, with 11 bases between them. The CDR3 is 15 amino acids. CDR1 is SGHVS, CDR2 FQNEAQ, per germline. In DNA form, the CDR3 reads TGTGCCAGCAGCGGGGGAGGACCCTCCTACAATGAGCAGTTCTTC. Protein product: CASSGGGPSYNEQFF.

V is TRBV4-3 and J is TRBJ2-1, with TRBD1 matching over 7 bases. Germline CDR1 and CDR2: LGHNA and YSLEER. The CDR3 contains 16 residues. The J segment lost 6 bases and the V segment lost 3 bases, leaving 11 bases of the junction unmatched. The CDR3 DNA follows: TGCGCCAGCAGCCAGGGTCGACAGGGAAGGGGCAATGAGCAGTTCTTC. Translated: CASSQGRQGRGNEQFF.

The chain joins TRBV11-2 to TRBJ1-6; TRBD1 matches at 7 bases. The CDR3 has 16 amino acids. V lost 2 bases, J lost 7 bases, and 8 bases stayed unmatched. Germline assignment: CDR1 SGHAT and CDR2 FQNNGV. CDR3 amino acids: CASSLIGQDRNSPLHF. DNA for the CDR3: TGTGCCAGCAGCTTAATCGGACAGGATAGAAATTCACCCCTCCACTTT.

The chain recombines TRBV30 with TRBJ2-7; a weak D match, TRBD1 (5 bases). V dropped 0 bases and J dropped 6 bases, with 12 bases sitting between them. CDR1 and CDR2 from the germline V gene are GTSNPN and SVGIG (reference sequence). This CDR3 is 13 amino acids long. The chain's CDR3 is CAWSVWQGGEQYF. The CDR3 DNA reads TGTGCCTGGAGTGTATGGCAGGGTGGCGAGCAGTACTTC.

This sequence joins TRBV12-2 and TRBJ2-2; the DNA was not used to check the table's D call, TRBD2. TRBV12-2 represents a pseudogene. The CDR3 is 15 amino acids. CDR3 region: CASRPSGSLGGELFF. The CDR3 DNA reads as TGTGCAAGTCGCCCTAGCGGGAGCTTGGGCGGGGAGCTGTTTTTT.

The chain joins TRBV5-1 to TRBJ2-4; 8 nucleotides align to TRBD1. Germline CDR1 reads SGHRS; CDR2 reads YFSETQ. The CDR3 length is 14 residues. V was clipped by 1 base and J by 6 bases; unmatched bases: 3. The CDR3 here is CASSLRGTGNIQYF. CDR3 coding DNA: TGCGCCAGCAGCTTGCGGGGGACAGGAAACATTCAGTACTTC.

On this clone itself: The sample has other DNA sequences that encode this CDR3 too. The chain is built from TRBV7-8 and TRBJ2-2, with D perhaps matching TRBD2 (6 bases). This CDR3 spans 15 amino acids. V shed 2 bases and J shed 7 bases, with 14 bases lying between them. Per germline, CDR1 SGHVS and CDR2 FQNEAQ. CDR3 in DNA: TGTGCCAGCAGCTTAAGTAGGGGACTGGGCGGGGAGCTGTTTTTT. It specifies CASSLSRGLGGELFF.

The J gene is TRBJ2-3, the V gene TRBV5-1; D is ambiguous. The germline gives CDR1 SGHRS, CDR2 YFSETQ. With 5 bases removed from V and 3 bases from J, the gap between germline ends came to 4 bases. This CDR3 has 11 residues. CDR3 protein: CASRITDTQYF. The CDR3 coding sequence is TGCGCCAGCAGAATAACAGATACGCAGTATTTT.

The V and J genes are TRBV7-9 and TRBJ2-7, with TRBD1 matching over 9 bases. The germline V gene encodes CDR1 SEHNR and CDR2 FQNEAQ (reference sequence). There are 14 residues in the CDR3. J was trimmed by 5 bases and V by 1 base; bases with no gene match: 3. CDR3 sequence: CASSLDRGRDEQYF. In DNA form, the CDR3 reads TGTGCCAGCAGCTTAGACAGGGGGCGGGACGAGCAGTACTTC.

V gene TRBV19 combines with J gene TRBJ2-7, with unresolved D. The CDR3 covers 14 residues. CDR1 LNHDA and CDR2 SQIVND come from the germline V gene (reference sequence). V lost 1 base, J lost 4 bases, and 11 bases lay in between. CDR3 amino acids: CASSIAVPVYEQYF. The DNA for the CDR3 is TGTGCCAGTAGTATAGCGGTACCCGTTTACGAGCAGTACTTC.

The chain links TRBV19 to TRBJ2-3; D is possibly TRBD2 (5 bases). Trimming removed 8 bases at V and 2 bases at J, with 14 bases between. The CDR3 is made up of 14 amino acids. Germline V gene data show CDR1 as LNHDA and CDR2 as SQIVND (reference sequence). The CDR3 coding sequence is TGTGCCAGTCCCCCTAGCCGGGACACAGATACGCAGTATTTT. Translating it yields CASPPSRDTDTQYF. Drawing the rest from reference TRBV19 and TRBJ2-3, the complete variable domain is DGGITQSPKYLFRKEGQNVTLSCEQNLNHDAMYWYRQDPGQGLRLIYYSQIVNDFQKGDIAEGYSVSREKKESFPLTVTSAQKNPTAFYLCASPPSRDTDTQYFGPGTRLTVL.

The chain combines TRBV7-8 with TRBJ2-7; 7 nucleotides agree with TRBD2. The CDR3 consists of 15 residues. The ends lost 5 bases at V and 3 bases at J; junction bases unmatched: 10. Germline V gives CDR1 SGHVS, CDR2 FQNEAQ. In nucleotides, the CDR3 is TGTGCCAGCAGCACGGCCGGGCCGGGGGGCTACGAGCAGTACTTC. Encoded protein: CASSTAGPGGYEQYF.

The V gene is TRBV15, the J gene TRBJ2-7; TRBD2 matches at 8 bases. The germline V gene encodes CDR1 LNHNV and CDR2 YYDKDF (reference sequence). The CDR3 consists of 13 residues. V shed 8 bases, J shed 2 bases, and the junction held 5 bases outside the gene matches. The chain's CDR3 is CATRTGGTYEQYF. The CDR3 DNA is TGTGCCACCCGGACGGGGGGGACCTACGAGCAGTACTTC.

The chain recombines TRBV5-1 with TRBJ1-4; 7 bases match TRBD1. The length of the CDR3 is 16 residues. Germline V gene lookup returns CDR1 SGHRS and CDR2 YFSETQ. V shed 0 bases, J shed 6 bases, and the junction held 8 bases outside the gene matches. The CDR3 DNA reads TGCGCCAGCAGCTTGGGCTTGAGGGGGCGGGATGAAAAACTGTTTTTT. Translating gives CASSLGLRGRDEKLFF.

The rearrangement joins TRBV7-9 to TRBJ2-1, with 11 positions matching TRBD2. This CDR3 contains 15 residues. Germline V CDR1 and CDR2: SEHNR, FQNEAQ (reference sequence). V lost 5 bases and J lost 7; bases outside the gene matches: 7. The CDR3 sequence: CASSELAGDGNEQFF. CDR3 bases: TGTGCCAGCAGCGAACTAGCGGGAGATGGAAATGAGCAGTTCTTC.

The V gene is TRBV2, the J gene TRBJ2-5; D might be TRBD1 (6 bases). Looked up from germline, CDR1 is SNHLY and CDR2 is FYNNEI. Trimming removed 6 bases from V and 4 bases from J, with 12 bases in between. This CDR3 has 13 amino acids. The CDR3 DNA reads TGTGCCAGCAGACGTACAGGGTCAGAGACCCAGTACTTC. It specifies CASRRTGSETQYF.

J is TRBJ1-4 and V is TRBV30; 8 nucleotides match TRBD1. CDR1 and CDR2 from the germline V gene are GTSNPN and SVGIG (reference sequence). Losses at the gene ends were 0 bases for V and 7 bases for J; bases not matched to a gene: 4. The CDR3 contains 14 residues. DNA for the CDR3: TGTGCCTGGAGTGTACGCAGGGGGCCTGAAAAACTGTTTTTT. As protein: CAWSVRRGPEKLFF.

This rearrangement joins TRBV7-6 to TRBJ2-2; weak D call: TRBD2 (7 bases). Deletions cut 4 bases from V and 4 bases from J, with 13 bases between. CDR3 length equals 15 residues. CDR1 and CDR2 (germline): SGHVS, FNYEAQ. The CDR3, as DNA: TGTGCCAGCAGCTATCGGGGGGCAGTCACCGGGGAGCTGTTTTTT. This gives the protein CASSYRGAVTGELFF.

V is TRBV5-1 and J is TRBJ1-5, with D maybe TRBD1 (6 bases). The V gene's germline CDR1 is SGHRS and CDR2 YFSETQ. The CDR3 totals 15 residues. V lost 4 bases to trimming and J lost 5 bases, with 16 bases between them. Here the CDR3 reads CASSTDGTSYQPQHF. DNA for the CDR3: TGCGCCAGCAGCACAGACGGGACAAGTTATCAGCCCCAGCATTTT.

The V call is TRBV5-1, the J call TRBJ1-2; D unresolved. The CDR3 loop spans 11 amino acids. Germline CDR1 SGHRS, CDR2 YFSETQ. Deletions cut 5 bases from V and 8 bases from J, with 10 bases between. The CDR3 sequence is CASRLTGGYTF. The DNA for the CDR3 is TGCGCCAGCAGATTAACGGGGGGCTACACCTTC. Filled out from reference TRBV5-1 and TRBJ1-2, the complete variable domain reads KAGVTQTPRYLIKTRGQQVTLSCSPISGHRSVSWYQQTPGQGLQFLFEYFSETQRNKGNFPGRFSGRQFSNSRSEMNVSTLELGDSALYLCASRLTGGYTFGSGTRLTVV.

The chain links TRBV30 to TRBJ2-1; no clear D. The CDR3 sequence is 15 residues long. Per the germline V gene, CDR1 is GTSNPN and CDR2 is SVGIG (reference sequence). V was cut by 3 bases and J by 0 bases, with 12 bases left in between. CDR3 nucleotides: TGTGCCTGGAGACCTAGAGGAAGCTCCTACAATGAGCAGTTCTTC. Encoded protein: CAWRPRGSSYNEQFF. The whole variable domain, filled in from reference TRBV30 and TRBJ2-1, reads SQTIHQWPATLVQPVGSPLSLECTVEGTSNPNLYWYRQAAGRGLQLLFYSVGIGQISSEVPQNLSASRPQDRQFILSSKKLLLSDSGFYLCAWRPRGSSYNEQFFGPGTRLTVL.

This chain links TRBV28 with TRBJ2-7, with D tentatively TRBD2 (5 bases). Trimming removed 3 bases at V and 2 bases at J, with 14 bases between. The CDR3 length is 15 residues. CDR1 is MDHEN, CDR2 SYDVKM, per germline. CDR3 loop: CASSFASSTPYEQYF. DNA for the CDR3: TGTGCCAGCAGTTTTGCTAGCTCGACCCCCTACGAGCAGTACTTC.

This chain's CDR3 is CASSLGTGRNEQFF. The CDR3 bases are TGTGCCAGCAGCTTGGGGACAGGGAGGAATGAGCAGTTCTTC. V is TRBV5-4 and J is TRBJ2-1; 8 nucleotides agree with TRBD1. Germline CDR1 SGHNT, CDR2 YYREEE (reference sequence). This CDR3 is 14 amino acids long. With 0 bases clipped from V and 7 bases from J, the junction kept 3 bases outside the gene matches.